Listed below are T cell receptor beta chains from one sample, sequenced in a study of cytomegalovirus exposure and HLA in healthy donors. Profiling relied on immunoSEQ multiplex PCR, and the TCRdb table lists in-frame clones only, not all of them. The table shows roughly 150,000 clones, with roughly four fifths occurring only once. The sequenced sample was PBMCs. Receptors originate from a female donor in good health and CMV-seronegative. CDR3s include the opening cysteine and the closing phenylalanine or tryptophan. Fields, in order: CDR3 protein, CDR3 DNA, V gene, clone size, J gene, D gene, CDR3 length. D genes are given only for firm matches. Rows may omit the clone size; those that give it use once, few, many or a size class.

CDR3 protein: CASSLELVSSYNEQFF
CDR3 DNA: TGTGCTAGCAGCTTAGAGTTGGTTAGCTCCTACAATGAGCAGTTCTTC
V gene: TRBV7-7
clone size: NA
J gene: TRBJ2-1
D gene: NA
CDR3 length: 16

CDR3 protein: CATRGGRGVAEQYF
CDR3 DNA: TGTGCCACCCGCGGGGGCAGGGGTGTGGCCGAGCAGTACTTC
V gene: TRBV6-5
clone size: NA
J gene: TRBJ2-7
D gene: NA
CDR3 length: 14

CDR3 protein: CASSSRDRGNTEAFF
CDR3 DNA: TGCGCCAGCAGCTCCCGGGACAGGGGGAACACTGAAGCTTTCTTT
V gene: TRBV5-1
clone size: NA
J gene: TRBJ1-1
D gene: TRBD1
CDR3 length: 15

CDR3 protein: CASSLRGKGGKQPQHF
CDR3 DNA: TGTGCCAGCAGCTTGCGCGGTAAGGGAGGGAAACAGCCCCAGCATTTT
V gene: TRBV5-6
clone size: few
J gene: TRBJ1-5
D gene: NA
CDR3 length: 16

CDR3 protein: CASSLLTSGRLQETQYF
CDR3 DNA: TGTGCCAGCAGTTTATTGACTAGCGGGAGGTTACAAGAGACCCAGTACTTC
V gene: TRBV28
clone size: NA
J gene: TRBJ2-5
D gene: TRBD2
CDR3 length: 17

CDR3 protein: CASSSGTGTDTQYF
CDR3 DNA: TGCGCCAGCAGCTCCGGGACAGGGACAGATACGCAGTATTTT
V gene: TRBV5-1
clone size: NA
J gene: TRBJ2-3
D gene: TRBD1
CDR3 length: 14

CDR3 protein: CASSTSSGGTYNEQFF
CDR3 DNA: TGTGCCAGTAGTACCTCTAGCGGGGGGACCTACAATGAGCAGTTCTTC
V gene: TRBV19
clone size: NA
J gene: TRBJ2-1
D gene: TRBD2
CDR3 length: 16

CDR3 protein: CASRTSGGAGEQYF
CDR3 DNA: TGTGCCAGCAGGACTAGCGGGGGGGCGGGGGAGCAGTACTTC
V gene: TRBV11-2
clone size: NA
J gene: TRBJ2-5
D gene: TRBD2
CDR3 length: 14

CDR3 protein: CASSERGSNEKLFF
CDR3 DNA: TGTGCCAGCAGTGAACGGGGATCTAATGAAAAACTGTTTTTT
V gene: TRBV6-1
clone size: NA
J gene: TRBJ1-4
D gene: NA
CDR3 length: 14

CDR3 protein: CARDRTRGYTF
CDR3 DNA: TGTGCCAGAGACAGGACCCGGGGCTACACCTTC
V gene: TRBV9
clone size: NA
J gene: TRBJ1-2
D gene: NA
CDR3 length: 11

CDR3 protein: CASSQNEGNYGYTF
CDR3 DNA: TGCGCCAGCAGCCAAAATGAGGGCAACTATGGCTACACCTTC
V gene: TRBV4-3
clone size: NA
J gene: TRBJ1-2
D gene: NA
CDR3 length: 14

CDR3 protein: CASSDSGGADTQYF
CDR3 DNA: TGTGCCAGCAGTGACTCGGGGGGGGCAGATACGCAGTATTTT
V gene: TRBV6-4
clone size: few
J gene: TRBJ2-3
D gene: TRBD2
CDR3 length: 14

CDR3 protein: CASSVGRQGHNEQFF
CDR3 DNA: TGTGCCAGCAGCGTAGGAAGGCAGGGCCACAATGAGCAGTTCTTC
V gene: TRBV9
clone size: NA
J gene: TRBJ2-1
D gene: NA
CDR3 length: 15

CDR3 protein: CASSLGGGRQPQHF
CDR3 DNA: TGTGCCAGCAGCTTAGGGGGGGGTCGTCAGCCCCAGCATTTT
V gene: TRBV7-9
clone size: NA
J gene: TRBJ1-5
D gene: NA
CDR3 length: 14

CDR3 protein: CASSGPLSRYEKLFF
CDR3 DNA: TGCGCCAGCAGCGGCCCTCTCTCCAGGTATGAAAAACTGTTTTTT
V gene: TRBV5-1
clone size: NA
J gene: TRBJ1-4
D gene: NA
CDR3 length: 15

CDR3 protein: CAWSRPGDRVVPMAQHF
CDR3 DNA: TGTGCCTGGAGTCGCCCGGGGGACAGGGTAGTACCAATGGCCCAGCATTTT
V gene: TRBV30
clone size: NA
J gene: TRBJ1-5
D gene: TRBD1
CDR3 length: 17

CDR3 protein: CASSLATTGQGYTF
CDR3 DNA: TGCGCCAGCAGCTTGGCCACCACAGGGCAGGGCTACACCTTC
V gene: TRBV5-1
clone size: few
J gene: TRBJ1-2
D gene: NA
CDR3 length: 14

CDR3 protein: CASSWPGLAGGRGETQYF
CDR3 DNA: TGTGCCAGCAGCTGGCCGGGACTAGCGGGGGGAAGAGGAGAGACCCAGTACTTC
V gene: TRBV13
clone size: few
J gene: TRBJ2-5
D gene: TRBD2
CDR3 length: 18

CDR3 protein: CASSGLTSGTADSYEQYF
CDR3 DNA: TGTGCCAGCAGCGGCCTGACTAGCGGAACCGCAGACTCCTACGAGCAGTACTTC
V gene: TRBV2
clone size: NA
J gene: TRBJ2-7
D gene: TRBD2
CDR3 length: 18

CDR3 protein: CASSFDRGFYGYTF
CDR3 DNA: TGTGCCAGCAGTTTTGACAGGGGGTTCTATGGCTACACCTTC
V gene: TRBV28
clone size: NA
J gene: TRBJ1-2
D gene: TRBD1
CDR3 length: 14

CDR3 protein: CASSSGRFSYNEQFF
CDR3 DNA: TGTGCCAGCAGCAGCGGGCGTTTCTCCTACAATGAGCAGTTCTTC
V gene: TRBV5-8
clone size: NA
J gene: TRBJ2-1
D gene: NA
CDR3 length: 15

CDR3 protein: CAWGAPDRPPYEQYF
CDR3 DNA: TGTGCCTGGGGGGCCCCGGACAGGCCTCCCTACGAGCAGTACTTC
V gene: TRBV30
clone size: NA
J gene: TRBJ2-7
D gene: TRBD1
CDR3 length: 15

CDR3 protein: CASKDRAGYGYTF
CDR3 DNA: TGTGCCAGTAAAGACAGGGCCGGCTATGGCTACACCTTC
V gene: TRBV19
clone size: NA
J gene: TRBJ1-2
D gene: TRBD1
CDR3 length: 13

CDR3 protein: CASSQGTGAPAAFF
CDR3 DNA: TGCGCCAGCAGCCAAGGCACAGGGGCCCCCGCAGCTTTCTTT
V gene: TRBV4-3
clone size: NA
J gene: TRBJ1-1
D gene: TRBD1
CDR3 length: 14

CDR3 protein: CASRRLAGDGYEQYF
CDR3 DNA: TGTGCCAGCAGACGACTAGCGGGAGATGGATACGAGCAGTACTTC
V gene: TRBV5-5
clone size: NA
J gene: TRBJ2-7
D gene: TRBD2
CDR3 length: 15